These T cell receptor beta chains were read from a single sample in a study of shared clonotypes between healthy human individuals. Sequencing used immunoSEQ multiplex PCR; TCRdb keeps in-frame clones, though not all of them. The sample has more than 400,000 clones, around 96% seen once. Material: naive CD4+ T cells sorted from blood. The source of these receptors is a woman younger than 45 in good health. Both conserved end residues are part of each CDR3. D genes are given only for firm matches. Clone size is not always given. Where it is, it says once, few, many or a class for expanded clones.

>TRBV11-2|TRBJ2-5|-|TRBD2
TGTGCCAGCAGCTTCCGACTAGCGGCCGAGGGAGAGACCCAGTACTTC
CASSFRLAAEGETQYF
>TRBV11-2|TRBJ1-1|-|-
TGTGCCAGCAGCTTAGTCTTTGTGGCCGGATCTGAAGCTTTCTTT
CASSLVFVAGSEAFF
>TRBV2|TRBJ2-6|-|-
TGTGCCAGCAGTCTGACTAGCTCTGGGGCCAACGTCCTGACTTTC
CASSLTSSGANVLTF
>TRBV7-9|TRBJ2-1|-|-
TGTGCCAGCAGCTCCGGACTGTACAATGAGCAGTTCTTC
CASSSGLYNEQFF
>TRBV18|TRBJ2-5|once|-
TGTGCCAGCTCACCAGCCGGAGGCGAGACCCAGTACTTC
CASSPAGGETQYF
>TRBV5-5|TRBJ1-3|few|-
TGTGCCAGCAGCTTGTTTAACAGTGAAAACACCATATATTTT
CASSLFNSENTIYF
>TRBV6-5|TRBJ1-6|-|-
TGTGCCAGCAGTTACCGGGTACAGGGACTTTCACCCCTCCACTTT
CASSYRVQGLSPLHF
>TRBV18|TRBJ2-5|-|TRBD1
TGTGCCAGCTCACCAAGACAGGGGATAGAGACCCAGTACTTC
CASSPRQGIETQYF
>TRBV10-1|TRBJ2-7|-|TRBD1
TGCGCCAGCAGTGGACAGGGGGATCTCTACGAGCAGTACTTC
CASSGQGDLYEQYF
>TRBV7-8|TRBJ2-5|-|-
TGTGCCAGCAGCCCCTTCGGCTTACAAGAGACCCAGTACTTC
CASSPFGLQETQYF
>TRBV10-2|TRBJ2-7|-|TRBD2
TGCGCCAGCGGAGCGAGCGGGAGTTTCTACGAGCAGTACTTC
CASGASGSFYEQYF
>TRBV19|TRBJ1-5|-|-
TGTGCCAGTAGTATAGTTAGACTACCTAGCAATCAGCCCCAGCATTTT
CASSIVRLPSNQPQHF
>TRBV6-4|TRBJ1-2|-|TRBD1
TGTGCCAGCAGTGCTCGACAGGGCCCCTACACCTTC
CASSARQGPYTF
>TRBV7-9|TRBJ1-4|-|TRBD1
TGTGCCAGCAGCCTCCGGGACAGGGATGAAAAACTGTTTTTT
CASSLRDRDEKLFF
>TRBV29-1|TRBJ1-5|-|TRBD1
TGCAGCGTTACCTGGACAGGGCAGGGGCAGCCCCAGCATTTT
CSVTWTGQGQPQHF
>TRBV6-1|TRBJ1-2|-|-
TGTGCCAGCAGTGAAGCTGTAGCTAACTATGGCTACACCTTC
CASSEAVANYGYTF
>TRBV18|TRBJ2-5|-|-
TGTGCCAGCTCGGTTCCGGACACACAAGAGACCCAGTACTTC
CASSVPDTQETQYF
>TRBV5-1|TRBJ2-1|-|-
TGCGCCAGCAGCTTAGCAACGGGAGTAGTCTACAATGAGCAGTTCTTC
CASSLATGVVYNEQFF
>TRBV28|TRBJ2-3|-|TRBD2
TGTGCCAGCAGTTACATGGCCGGGACTAGCGGCCCCCGAGGCGTAACAGATACGCAGTATTTT
CASSYMAGTSGPRGVTDTQYF
>TRBV7-8|TRBJ1-3|-|-
TGTGCCAGCAGACCTTGGAGGGGAAACACCATATATTTT
CASRPWRGNTIYF
>TRBV7-9|TRBJ2-6|once|-
TGTGCCAGCATAGAGATCTCTGGGGCCAACGTCCTGACTTTC
CASIEISGANVLTF
>TRBV21-1|TRBJ2-1|-|-
TGTGCCAGCAGCAAAGCGGTAGTAAGGGGCAATGAGCAGTTCTTC
CASSKAVVRGNEQFF
>TRBV27|TRBJ2-7|-|TRBD2
TGTGCCAGTCGAAGGACAAATAGCGGGGCCTACGAGCAGTACTTC
CASRRTNSGAYEQYF
>TRBV6-5|TRBJ1-1|-|-
TGTGCCAGCAGTTCCCAGGGACTGAACACTGAAGCTTTCTTT
CASSSQGLNTEAFF
>TRBV10-2|TRBJ2-7|-|-
TGCGCCAGCAAATCCCTCGCCACCCGGGATACCTACGAGCAGTACTTC
CASKSLATRDTYEQYF
>TRBV6-5|TRBJ2-1|-|-
TGTGCCACCAAGACCGGAGGGACTTTCTACAATGAGCAGTTCTTC
CATKTGGTFYNEQFF